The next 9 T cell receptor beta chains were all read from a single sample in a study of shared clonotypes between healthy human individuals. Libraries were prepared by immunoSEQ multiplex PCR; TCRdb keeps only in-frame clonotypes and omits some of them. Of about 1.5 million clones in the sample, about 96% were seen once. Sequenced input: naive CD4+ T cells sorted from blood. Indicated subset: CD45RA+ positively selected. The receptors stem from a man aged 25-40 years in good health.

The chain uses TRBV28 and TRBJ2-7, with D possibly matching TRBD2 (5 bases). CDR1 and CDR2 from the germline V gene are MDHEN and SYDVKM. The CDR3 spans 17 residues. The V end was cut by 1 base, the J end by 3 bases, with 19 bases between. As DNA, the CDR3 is TGTGCCAGCAGTTTATTAGAGGGAGTGTTAAAGGACTACGAGCAGTACTTC. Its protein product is CASSLLEGVLKDYEQYF.

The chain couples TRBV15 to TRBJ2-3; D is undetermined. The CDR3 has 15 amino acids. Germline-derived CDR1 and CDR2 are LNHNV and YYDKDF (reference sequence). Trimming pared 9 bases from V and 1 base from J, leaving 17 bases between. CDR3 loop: CATQKLNVGTDTQYF. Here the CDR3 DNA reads TGTGCCACTCAAAAGTTGAATGTTGGCACAGATACGCAGTATTTT.

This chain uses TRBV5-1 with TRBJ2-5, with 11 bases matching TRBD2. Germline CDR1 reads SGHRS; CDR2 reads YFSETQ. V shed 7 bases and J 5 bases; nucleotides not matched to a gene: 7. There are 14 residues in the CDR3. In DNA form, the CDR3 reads TGCGCCAGCGCTACTAGCGGGAGTGGGGAGACCCAGTACTTC. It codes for CASATSGSGETQYF.

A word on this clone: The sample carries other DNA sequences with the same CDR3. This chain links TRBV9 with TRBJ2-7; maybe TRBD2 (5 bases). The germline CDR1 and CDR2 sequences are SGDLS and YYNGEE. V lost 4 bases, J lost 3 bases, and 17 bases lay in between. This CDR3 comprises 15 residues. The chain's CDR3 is CASSPDGRGIYEQYF. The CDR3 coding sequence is TGTGCCAGCAGCCCAGACGGACGGGGAATCTACGAGCAGTACTTC.

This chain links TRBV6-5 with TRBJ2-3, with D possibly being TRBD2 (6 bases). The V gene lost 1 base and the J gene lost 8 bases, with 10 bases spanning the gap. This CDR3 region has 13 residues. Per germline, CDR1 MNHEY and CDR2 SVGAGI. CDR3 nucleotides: TGTGCCAGCAGTTACTGGGAGGACGGTACGCAGTATTTT. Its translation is CASSYWEDGTQYF.

The CDR3 DNA is TGTGCCAGCAGGAGAACAGGGGAAGGCTACACCTTC. Its translation: CASRRTGEGYTF. This chain links TRBV14 with TRBJ1-2; the match to TRBD1 covers 7 bases. CDR3 length: 12 residues. V lost 6 bases and J lost 8; bases outside the gene matches: 6. Germline CDR1 is SGHDN and CDR2 is FVKESK.

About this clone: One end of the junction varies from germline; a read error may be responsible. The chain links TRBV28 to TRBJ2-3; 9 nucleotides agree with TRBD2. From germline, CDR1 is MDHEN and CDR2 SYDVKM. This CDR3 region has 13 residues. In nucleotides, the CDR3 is TGTGCCAGCAGTTTAGCGCGGCGGGAGGGTCTCTCTTTT. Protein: CASSLARREGLSF.

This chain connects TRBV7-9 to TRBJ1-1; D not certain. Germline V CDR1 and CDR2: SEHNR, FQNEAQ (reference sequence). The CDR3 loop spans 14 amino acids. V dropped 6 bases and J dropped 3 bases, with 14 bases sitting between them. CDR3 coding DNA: TGTGCCAGCAGGCGTCCTGGCGCCGACACTGAAGCTTTCTTT. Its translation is CASRRPGADTEAFF.

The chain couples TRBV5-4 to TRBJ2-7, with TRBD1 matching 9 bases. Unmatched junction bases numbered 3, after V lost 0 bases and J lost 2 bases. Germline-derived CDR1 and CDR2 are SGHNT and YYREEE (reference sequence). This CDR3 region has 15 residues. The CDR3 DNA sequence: TGTGCCAGCAGCTTGGGTGGACAGGGGCCCTACGAGCAGTACTTC. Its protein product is CASSLGGQGPYEQYF.